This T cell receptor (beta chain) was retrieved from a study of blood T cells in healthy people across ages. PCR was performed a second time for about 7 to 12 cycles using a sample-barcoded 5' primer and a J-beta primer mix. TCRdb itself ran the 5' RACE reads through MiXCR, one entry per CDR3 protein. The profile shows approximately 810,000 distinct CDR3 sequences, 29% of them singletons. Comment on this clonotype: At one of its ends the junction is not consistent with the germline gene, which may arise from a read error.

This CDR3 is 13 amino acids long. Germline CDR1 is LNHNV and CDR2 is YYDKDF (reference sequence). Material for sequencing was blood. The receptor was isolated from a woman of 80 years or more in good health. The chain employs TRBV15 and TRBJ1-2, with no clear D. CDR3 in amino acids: CATSRDLIYDYTF. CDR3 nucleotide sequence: TGTGCCACCAGCAGAGATCTAATCTATGACTACACCTTC.